These 8 T cell receptor beta chains originate from one sample sequenced in a study of CD8 T cells in ankylosing spondylitis. TCRdb processed the 5' RACE reads anew with MiXCR; each CDR3 protein has one entry. The profile shows about 130,000 distinct CDR3 sequences, approximately 7.4% of them singletons. The sample was blood, either unsorted or a sorted T cell fraction (not recorded which). Receptor source: a female donor with ankylosing spondylitis or in good health (not recorded which).

This clonotype appeared a few times. The V and J genes are TRBV5-4 and TRBJ2-3, with TRBD2 matching 7 bases. Germline loops: CDR1 SGHNT, CDR2 YYREEE (reference sequence). This CDR3 comprises 15 residues. V was pared by 6 bases and J by 4 bases, with 11 bases of the junction left unmatched. The DNA for the CDR3 is TGTGCCAGCACCCGGGCCGGACTAGAGTCAGATACGCAGTATTTT. As protein: CASTRAGLESDTQYF.

This clonotype was seen ten or more times. V and J are TRBV29-1 and TRBJ2-1, with 11 positions matching TRBD2. With 5 bases clipped from V and 10 bases from J, the junction kept 4 bases outside the gene matches. Germline loops: CDR1 SQVTM, CDR2 ANQGSEA. The length of the CDR3 is 12 residues. The CDR3 coding sequence is TGCAGCGTTTCGGGACTAGCGGACGAGCAGTTCTTC. Amino acid sequence: CSVSGLADEQFF.

The sample holds many counts of this clonotype. This chain uses TRBV4-1 with TRBJ2-1; D is unresolved. Looked up from germline, CDR1 is MGHRA and CDR2 is YSYEKL. V was pared by 2 bases and J by 0 bases, with 8 bases between. CDR3 length: 15 amino acids. The CDR3 DNA reads TGCGCCAGCAGCCAAATCCTGAGCTCCTACAATGAGCAGTTCTTC. It encodes CASSQILSSYNEQFF.

This clonotype has more than one count but fewer than ten. The chain has TRBV5-1 and TRBJ2-3, with 11 bases matching TRBD2. V lost 2 bases, J lost 2 bases, and 16 bases stayed unmatched. The CDR3 spans 20 residues. Germline CDR1 SGHRS, CDR2 YFSETQ. The CDR3 sequence: CASSFLGSTSGVPNTDTQYF. CDR3 DNA: TGCGCCAGCAGCTTCTTGGGTTCGACTAGCGGGGTTCCCAACACAGATACGCAGTATTTT.

The V gene is TRBV30, the J gene TRBJ2-7; tentatively, D is TRBD2 (5 bases). CDR1 and CDR2 (germline): GTSNPN, SVGIG (reference sequence). This CDR3 contains 12 residues. Trimming removed 5 bases at V and 6 bases at J, with 14 bases between. CDR3 nucleotide sequence: TGTGCCTGGCATACGGCCCGGGGCGAGCAGTACTTC. Translation: CAWHTARGEQYF.

This clonotype appeared a few times. The chain combines TRBV5-5 with TRBJ2-7; D is unclear. The CDR3 has 15 amino acids. V shed 4 bases and J shed 4 bases, with 18 bases lying between them. Germline V gene lookup returns CDR1 SGHKS and CDR2 YYEKEE (reference sequence). CDR3 in DNA: TGTGCCAGCAGCCGGGTCAGGACCGCCGATTACGAGCAGTACTTC. This encodes CASSRVRTADYEQYF.

This clonotype was counted at least ten times. The V call is TRBV6-1, the J call TRBJ1-5, with D possibly TRBD1 on 5 matching bases. The CDR3 runs 15 residues. Germline V lookup: CDR1 MNHNS, CDR2 SASEGT. Trimming took off 2 bases at V and 3 bases at J, with 11 bases between the two ends. The CDR3 DNA sequence: TGTGCCAGCAGTGAATTCGAGGGGTTCAATCAGCCCCAGCATTTT. Protein sequence: CASSEFEGFNQPQHF.

This clonotype appeared many times. The CDR3 loop is CASGVSNTGELFF. The DNA for the CDR3 is TGTGCCAGCGGCGTCTCGAACACCGGGGAGCTGTTTTTT. This chain joins TRBV28 and TRBJ2-2; D ambiguous. V gave up 8 bases and J gave up 0 bases, with 7 bases separating them. The CDR3 has 13 amino acids. Germline-derived CDR1 and CDR2 are MDHEN and SYDVKM.